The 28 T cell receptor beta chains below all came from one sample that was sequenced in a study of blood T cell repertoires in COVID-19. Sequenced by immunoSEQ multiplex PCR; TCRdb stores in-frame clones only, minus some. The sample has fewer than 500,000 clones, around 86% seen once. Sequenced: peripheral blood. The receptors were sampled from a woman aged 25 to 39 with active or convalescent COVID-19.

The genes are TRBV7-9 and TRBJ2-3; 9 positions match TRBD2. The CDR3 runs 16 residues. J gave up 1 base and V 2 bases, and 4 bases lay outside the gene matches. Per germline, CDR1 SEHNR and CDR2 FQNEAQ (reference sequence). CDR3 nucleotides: TGTGCCAGCAGCTTACCCGCTAGCGGGGGCACAGATACGCAGTATTTT. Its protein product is CASSLPASGGTDTQYF. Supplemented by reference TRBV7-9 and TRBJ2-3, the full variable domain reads DTGVSQNPRHKITKRGQNVTFRCDPISEHNRLYWYRQTLGQGPEFLTYFQNEAQLEKSRLLSDRFSAERPKGSFSTLEIQRTEQGDSAMYLCASSLPASGGTDTQYFGPGTRLTVL.

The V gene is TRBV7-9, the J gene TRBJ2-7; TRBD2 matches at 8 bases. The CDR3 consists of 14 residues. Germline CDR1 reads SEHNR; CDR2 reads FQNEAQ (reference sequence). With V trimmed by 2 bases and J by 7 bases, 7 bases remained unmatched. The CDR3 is CASSLIGGAEEQYF. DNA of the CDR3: TGTGCCAGCAGCTTAATCGGGGGGGCCGAGGAGCAGTACTTC. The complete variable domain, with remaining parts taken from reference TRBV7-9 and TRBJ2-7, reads DTGVSQNPRHKITKRGQNVTFRCDPISEHNRLYWYRQTLGQGPEFLTYFQNEAQLEKSRLLSDRFSAERPKGSFSTLEIQRTEQGDSAMYLCASSLIGGAEEQYFGPGTRLTVT.

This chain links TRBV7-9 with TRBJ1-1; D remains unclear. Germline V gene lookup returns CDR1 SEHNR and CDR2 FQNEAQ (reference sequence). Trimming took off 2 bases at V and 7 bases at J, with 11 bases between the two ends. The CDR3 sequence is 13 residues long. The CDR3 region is CASSLPGRNEAFF. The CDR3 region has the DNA TGTGCCAGCAGCTTACCGGGGAGGAATGAAGCTTTCTTT.

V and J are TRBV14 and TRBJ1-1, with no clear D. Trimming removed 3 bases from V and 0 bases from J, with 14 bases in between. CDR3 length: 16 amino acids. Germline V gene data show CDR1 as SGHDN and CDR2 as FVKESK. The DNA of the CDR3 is TGTGCCAGCAGCCATTCCACGAGGATTATGAACACTGAAGCTTTCTTT. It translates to CASSHSTRIMNTEAFF. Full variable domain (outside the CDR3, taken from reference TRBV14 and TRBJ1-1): EAGVTQFPSHSVIEKGQTVTLRCDPISGHDNLYWYRRVMGKEIKFLLHFVKESKQDESGMPNNRFLAERTGGTYSTLKVQPAELEDSGVYFCASSHSTRIMNTEAFFGQGTRLTVV.

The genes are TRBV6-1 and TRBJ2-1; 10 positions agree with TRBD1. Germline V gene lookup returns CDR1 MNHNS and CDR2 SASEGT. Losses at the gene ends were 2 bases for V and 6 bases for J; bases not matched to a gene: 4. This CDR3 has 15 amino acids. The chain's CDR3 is CASSERDRGRNEQFF. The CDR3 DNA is TGTGCCAGCAGTGAACGGGACAGGGGACGCAATGAGCAGTTCTTC.

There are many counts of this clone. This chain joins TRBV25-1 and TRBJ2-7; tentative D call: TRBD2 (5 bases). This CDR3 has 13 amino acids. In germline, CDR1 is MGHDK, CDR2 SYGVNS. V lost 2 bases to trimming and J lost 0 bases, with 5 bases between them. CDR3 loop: CASSERDSYEQYF. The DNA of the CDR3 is TGTGCCAGCAGTGAACGGGACTCCTACGAGCAGTACTTC.

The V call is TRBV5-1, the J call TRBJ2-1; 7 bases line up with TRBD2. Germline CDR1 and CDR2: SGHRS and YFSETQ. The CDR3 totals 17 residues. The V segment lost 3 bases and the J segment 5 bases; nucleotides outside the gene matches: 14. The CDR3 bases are TGCGCCAGCAGCTCCTTATCGGCTAGCGGACATAACAATGAGCAGTTCTTC. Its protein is CASSSLSASGHNNEQFF.

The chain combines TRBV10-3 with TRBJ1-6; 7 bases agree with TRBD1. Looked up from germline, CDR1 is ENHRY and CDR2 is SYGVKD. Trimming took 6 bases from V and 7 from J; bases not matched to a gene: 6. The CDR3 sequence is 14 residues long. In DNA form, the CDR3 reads TGTGCCATCAGGGAGACAGGGCCGAATTCACCCCTCCACTTT. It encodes CAIRETGPNSPLHF.

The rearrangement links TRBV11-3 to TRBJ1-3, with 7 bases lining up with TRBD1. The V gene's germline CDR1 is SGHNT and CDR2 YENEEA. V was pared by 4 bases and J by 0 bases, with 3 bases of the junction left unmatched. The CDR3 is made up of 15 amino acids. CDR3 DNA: TGTGCCAGCAGCTACGCAGGGGGCTCTGGAAACACCATATATTTT. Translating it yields CASSYAGGSGNTIYF.

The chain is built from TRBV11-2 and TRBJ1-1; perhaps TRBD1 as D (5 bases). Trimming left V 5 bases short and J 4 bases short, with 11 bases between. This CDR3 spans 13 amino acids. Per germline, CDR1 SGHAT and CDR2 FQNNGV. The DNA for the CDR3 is TGTGCCAGCAGCCACGTCGGGGGCACTGAAGCTTTCTTT. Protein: CASSHVGGTEAFF.

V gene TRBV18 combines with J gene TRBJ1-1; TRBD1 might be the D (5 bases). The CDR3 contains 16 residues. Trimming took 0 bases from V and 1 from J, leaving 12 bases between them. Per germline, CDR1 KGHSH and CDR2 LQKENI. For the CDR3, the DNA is TGTGCCAGCTCACCACCATCAGGGCTAAAGAACACTGAAGCTTTCTTT. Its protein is CASSPPSGLKNTEAFF.

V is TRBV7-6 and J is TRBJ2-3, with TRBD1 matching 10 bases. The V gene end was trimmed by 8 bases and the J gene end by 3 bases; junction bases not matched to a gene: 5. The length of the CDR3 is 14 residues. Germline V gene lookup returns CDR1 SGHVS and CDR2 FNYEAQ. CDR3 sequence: CASCDRGRTDTQYF. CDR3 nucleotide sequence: TGTGCCAGCTGCGACAGGGGGCGAACAGATACGCAGTATTTT.

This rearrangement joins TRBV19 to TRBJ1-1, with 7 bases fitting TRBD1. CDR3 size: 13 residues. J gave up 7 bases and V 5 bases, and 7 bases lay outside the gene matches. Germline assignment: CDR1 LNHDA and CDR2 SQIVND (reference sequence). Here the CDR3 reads CASSSWTGGEAFF. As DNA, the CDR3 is TGTGCCAGTAGTTCTTGGACAGGCGGTGAAGCTTTCTTT.

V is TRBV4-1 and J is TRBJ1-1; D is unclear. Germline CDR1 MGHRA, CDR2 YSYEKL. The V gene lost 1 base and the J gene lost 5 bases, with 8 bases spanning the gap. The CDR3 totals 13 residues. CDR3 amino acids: CASSQAGLTEAFF. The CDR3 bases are TGCGCCAGCAGCCAAGCCGGGTTGACTGAAGCTTTCTTT.

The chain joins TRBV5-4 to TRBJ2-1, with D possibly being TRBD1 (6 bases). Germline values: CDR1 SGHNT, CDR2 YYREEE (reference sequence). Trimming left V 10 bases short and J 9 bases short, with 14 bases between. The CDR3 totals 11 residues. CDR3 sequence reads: CAGDRSGEQFF. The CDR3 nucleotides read TGTGCCGGAGACAGGTCGGGTGAGCAGTTCTTC.

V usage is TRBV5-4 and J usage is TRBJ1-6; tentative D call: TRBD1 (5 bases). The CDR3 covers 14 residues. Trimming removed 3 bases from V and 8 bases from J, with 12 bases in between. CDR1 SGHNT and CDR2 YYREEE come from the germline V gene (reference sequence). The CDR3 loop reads CASSWLGGDSPLHF. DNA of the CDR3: TGTGCCAGCAGCTGGCTCGGGGGGGATTCACCCCTCCACTTT. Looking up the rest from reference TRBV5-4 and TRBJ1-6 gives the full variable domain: ETGVTQSPTHLIKTRGQQVTLRCSSQSGHNTVSWYQQALGQGPQFIFQYYREEENGRGNFPPRFSGLQFPNYSSELNVNALELDDSALYLCASSWLGGDSPLHFGNGTRLTVT.

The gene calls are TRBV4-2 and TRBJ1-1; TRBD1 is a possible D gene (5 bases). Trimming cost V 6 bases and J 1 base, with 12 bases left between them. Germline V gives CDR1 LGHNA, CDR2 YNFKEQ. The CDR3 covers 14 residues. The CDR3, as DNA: TGTGCCAGCAGTCCCGAGGACAAGAACACTGAAGCTTTCTTT. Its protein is CASSPEDKNTEAFF.

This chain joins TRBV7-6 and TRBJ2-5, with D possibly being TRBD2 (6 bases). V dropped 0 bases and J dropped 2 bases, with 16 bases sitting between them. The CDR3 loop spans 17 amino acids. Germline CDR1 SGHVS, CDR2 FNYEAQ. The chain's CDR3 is CASSLAWRDSTQETQYF. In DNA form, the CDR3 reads TGTGCCAGCAGCTTAGCGTGGCGGGACTCTACGCAAGAGACCCAGTACTTC.

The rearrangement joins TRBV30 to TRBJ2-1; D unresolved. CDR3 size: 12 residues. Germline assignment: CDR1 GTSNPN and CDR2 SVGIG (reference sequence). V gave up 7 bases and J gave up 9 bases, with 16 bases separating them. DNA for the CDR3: TGTGCCTTCCGCCAGGATTTGGGTGAGCAGTTCTTC. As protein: CAFRQDLGEQFF.

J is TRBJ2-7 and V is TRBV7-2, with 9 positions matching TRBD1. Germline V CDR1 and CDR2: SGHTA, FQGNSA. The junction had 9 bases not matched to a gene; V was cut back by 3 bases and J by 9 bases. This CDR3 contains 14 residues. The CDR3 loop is CASSLDRGSFAQYF. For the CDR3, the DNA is TGTGCCAGCAGCTTGGACAGGGGTTCTTTTGCGCAGTACTTC. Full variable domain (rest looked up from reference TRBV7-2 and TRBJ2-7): GAGVSQSPSNKVTEKGKDVELRCDPISGHTALYWYRQSLGQGLEFLIYFQGNSAPDKSGLPSDRFSAERTGGSVSTLTIQRTQQEDSAVYLCASSLDRGSFAQYFGPGTRLTVT.

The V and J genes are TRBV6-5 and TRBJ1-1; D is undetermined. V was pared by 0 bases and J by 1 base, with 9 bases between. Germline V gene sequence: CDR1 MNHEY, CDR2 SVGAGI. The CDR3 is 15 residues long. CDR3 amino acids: CASSYSTPGNTEAFF. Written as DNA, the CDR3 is TGTGCCAGCAGTTACTCGACCCCAGGGAACACTGAAGCTTTCTTT.

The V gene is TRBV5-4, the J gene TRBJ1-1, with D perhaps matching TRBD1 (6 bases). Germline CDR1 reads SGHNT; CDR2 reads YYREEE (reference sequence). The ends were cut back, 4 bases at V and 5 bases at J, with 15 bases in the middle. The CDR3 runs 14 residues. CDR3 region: CASSTKGGGTEAFF. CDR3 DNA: TGTGCCAGCAGCACCAAGGGGGGAGGGACTGAAGCTTTCTTT.

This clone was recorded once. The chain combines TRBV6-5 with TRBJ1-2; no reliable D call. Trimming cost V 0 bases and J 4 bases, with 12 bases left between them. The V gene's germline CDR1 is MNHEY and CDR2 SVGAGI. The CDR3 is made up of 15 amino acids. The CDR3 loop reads CASSYSEGRSYGYTF. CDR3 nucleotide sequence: TGTGCCAGCAGTTACTCCGAGGGCAGGAGCTATGGCTACACCTTC.

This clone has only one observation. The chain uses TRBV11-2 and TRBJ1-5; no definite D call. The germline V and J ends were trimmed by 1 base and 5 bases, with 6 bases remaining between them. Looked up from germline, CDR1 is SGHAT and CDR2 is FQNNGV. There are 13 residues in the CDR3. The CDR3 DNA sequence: TGTGCCAGCAGCTTAGGTGTCGATCAGCCCCAGCATTTT. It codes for CASSLGVDQPQHF.

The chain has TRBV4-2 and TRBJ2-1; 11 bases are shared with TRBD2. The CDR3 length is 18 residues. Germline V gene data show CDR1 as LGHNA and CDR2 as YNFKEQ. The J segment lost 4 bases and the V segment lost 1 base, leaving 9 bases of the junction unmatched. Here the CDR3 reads CASSQVGLAGGQYNEQFF. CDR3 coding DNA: TGTGCCAGCAGCCAAGTGGGCCTAGCGGGGGGCCAATACAATGAGCAGTTCTTC.

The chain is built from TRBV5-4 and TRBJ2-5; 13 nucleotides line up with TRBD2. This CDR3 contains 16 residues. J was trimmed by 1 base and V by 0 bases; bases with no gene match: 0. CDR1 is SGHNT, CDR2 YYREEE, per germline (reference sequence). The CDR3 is CASSLGTSGSQETQYF. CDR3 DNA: TGTGCCAGCAGCTTGGGGACTAGCGGGAGCCAAGAGACCCAGTACTTC.

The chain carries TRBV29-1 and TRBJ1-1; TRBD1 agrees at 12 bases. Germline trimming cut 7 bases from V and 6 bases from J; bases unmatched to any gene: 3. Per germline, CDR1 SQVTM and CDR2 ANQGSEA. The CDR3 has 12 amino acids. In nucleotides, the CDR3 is TGCAGCGGGGGGACAGGGGGCTCTGAAGCTTTCTTT. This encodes CSGGTGGSEAFF. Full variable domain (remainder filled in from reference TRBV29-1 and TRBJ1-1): SAVISQKPSRDICQRGTSLTIQCQVDSQVTMMFWYRQQPGQSLTLIATANQGSEATYESGFVIDKFPISRPNLTFSTLTVSNMSPEDSSIYLCSGGTGGSEAFFGQGTRLTVV.

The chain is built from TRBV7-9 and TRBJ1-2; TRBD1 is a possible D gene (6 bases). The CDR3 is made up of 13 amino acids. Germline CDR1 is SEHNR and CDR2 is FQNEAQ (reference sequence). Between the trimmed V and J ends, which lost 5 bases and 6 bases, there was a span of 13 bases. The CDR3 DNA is TGTGCCAGCAGCCCAGACAGGTCCCATGGCTACACCTTC. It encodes CASSPDRSHGYTF.